This T cell receptor (beta chain) was observed in a study of CD8+CD57+ T cells in acquired aplastic anemia (dated by TCRdb to about 2018). For the study in its entirety: DNA extracted from sorted CD4+ and CD8+ cells had a mean of approximately 3.4 ug, with a range of about 0.2 to 30 ug. CD8+CD57+ expansion was defined as frequency above the mean frequency observed in healthy subjects.

The patients picked for sequencing were ones in whom flow cytometry had shown an expansion of CD8+CD57+ cells. Every patient had a diagnosis of severe acquired aplastic anemia based on International Study of Aplastic Anemia and Agranulocytosis and Camitta criteria. No patient had received any therapy when blood was sampled. In the study, sorted CD4+ and CD8+ blood T cells from patients with severe aplastic anemia and from healthy subjects underwent deep sequencing of TCR repertoires. Patients were enrolled in the USA under clinicaltrials.gov protocols 00001620, 01623167, 00001397, 00071045, 00081523 and 00961064. Ficoll-Paque density gradient centrifugation was used to isolate peripheral blood mononuclear cells. CD4+ and CD8+ T cells were sorted by FACS or magnetic beads before DNA extraction. TCR beta VDJ combination and CDR3 sequence profiling used genomic DNA as the template. An Illumina HiSeq 2000 was the platform used for TCR repertoire sequencing. The authors' pipeline ran thus. TRBV/TRBJ rearrangement plots, CDR3 size and DJ length profiles, and Simpson's diversity index were used to evaluate the repertoires. Whichever DNA sequence was most abundant in the deep sequencing data was defined as the immunodominant clone. CDR3 amino acid sequences were screened for sharing across subjects and compared with published repertoires and the VDJdb database. In-frame beta chains were kept once TCRdb had trimmed the public reads at Q25 with fastp and called clones with MiXCR. Every CDR3 protein is listed once, alongside the most common genes and DNA of its rows. These V and J calls originate from TCRdb's pipeline instead of the authors' own analysis. Across this sample there are hundreds of thousands of distinct CDR3 sequences, with roughly a third seen only once. The ten biggest clones cover less than 0.85% of the sample.

This clonotype came up a few times. The target of this receptor is not known. Per-nucleotide qualities are absent, and no much larger clonotype sits a single base away. Spanning cysteine to phenylalanine, the CDR3 consists of 11 amino acids. Only the CDR3 region is kept as DNA, spanning 33 bases read in frame from base 1. CDR1 SGHDT and CDR2 YYEEEE are derived from the germline V gene. Trimming costs V 5 bases and J 6 bases, and their ends lie 8 bases apart. Results and caveats for the whole study, not just this receptor: Between patients and healthy controls, no significant difference in CD8+ Simpson's diversity was found (P=0.060). Although under 35 CD8+ CDR3 sequences were shared by patients and controls, these sequences appeared highly expressed in patients and within the immunodominant clones of patients.

The sample consisted of sorted CD4+, CD8+, or CD8+CD57+ T cells (not recorded which) from PBMCs. The TCR originated in a human donor with aplastic anemia. The sequence joins TRBV5-6 to TRBJ1-1; a tentative D call is TRBD1 (5 bases match). CDR3 loop: CASRGGAEAFF. The nucleotide sequence reads as follows: TGTGCCAGCAGGGGAGGGGCTGAAGCTTTCTTT.